This record concerns one T cell receptor (beta chain) sequence. This entry is derived from a study of T cell changes during pregnancy in multiple sclerosis. Repertoires were generated with immunoSEQ multiplex PCR, while TCRdb's copy carries only in-frame clones and drops some. In the table there are around 95,000 clones, 94% of which are singletons. Germline CDR1 reads MDHEN; CDR2 reads SYDVKM. Trimming removed 8 bases from V and 1 base from J, with 12 bases in between. CDR3 length equals 13 residues. V usage is TRBV28 and J usage is TRBJ2-7, with a possible D match to TRBD2 (5 bases). Source: peripheral blood, taken after pregnancy. The source of this sequence is a female donor in good health, enrolled as a control in a pregnancy study. This CDR3 is CASRYTGSYEQYF. CDR3 nucleotide sequence: TGTGCCAGCCGTTATACGGGGTCCTACGAGCAGTACTTC.